Detailed here is one T cell receptor (beta chain). The antigen is undetermined. The table came from immunoSEQ multiplex PCR; TCRdb's copy has only in-frame clones and leaves some out. This sample yields about 10,000 clones, of which roughly 80% are seen a single time; 0.47% belongs to the top ten. Germline-derived CDR1 and CDR2 are SGHVS and FQNEAQ. Trimming left V 3 bases short and J 5 bases short, with 7 bases between. CDR3 length: 12 residues. Time point denoted: 2015-2016 season, 7 days after influenza vaccination. This sample was included in a study of follicular helper T cells after annual influenza vaccination. Study outcomes and limitations: Each annual vaccination recalled recurring oligoclonal ICOS+CD38+ cTfh clonotypes.

Sample: CXCR5+ CD38- circulating T follicular helper cells from blood, taken 7 days after influenza vaccination. Subset given: circulating Tfh, non-naive CD4+CXCR5+PD-1+ (ICOS+CD38+ or ICOS-CD38-). This chain joins TRBV7-8 and TRBJ2-5; D perhaps matches TRBD2 (5 bases). This clonotype originated in an adult who received the influenza vaccine. The CDR3 DNA follows: TGTGCCAGCAGCTTGAGAGGGGAGACCCAGTACTTC. Residues: CASSLRGETQYF.